Below, 20 T cell receptor beta chains from the same sample are listed, as sequenced in a study of cytomegalovirus exposure and HLA in healthy donors. A multiplex PCR was run with 60 Vbeta primers and 13 Jbeta primers. TCRdb keeps only in-frame clones here, not all; method: immunoSEQ multiplex PCR. Here the sample spans 150,000 to 190,000 clones, around 72% being singletons. The sequencing sample was made of PBMCs. The receptor source for this set is a man aged 18 to 35 in good health and CMV-seronegative.

V is TRBV5-1 and J is TRBJ2-7; 7 bases are shared with TRBD1. The J segment lost 3 bases and the V segment lost 1 base, leaving 1 base of the junction unmatched. This CDR3 spans 13 amino acids. Germline V CDR1 and CDR2: SGHRS, YFSETQ. As DNA, the CDR3 is TGCGCCAGCAGCTTGCAGGGGGACTACGAGCAGTACTTC. Protein sequence: CASSLQGDYEQYF.

This clone has a single count. The rearrangement links TRBV6-5 to TRBJ1-2, with 7 bases matching TRBD1. Germline values: CDR1 MNHEY, CDR2 SVGAGI. The length of the CDR3 is 13 residues. V lost 0 bases to trimming and J lost 8 bases; unmatched junction nucleotides: 3. The CDR3 loop is CASSYSAGGGYTF. CDR3 coding DNA: TGTGCCAGCAGTTACTCAGCAGGGGGAGGCTACACCTTC.

The V call is TRBV19, the J call TRBJ2-6; 9 nucleotides line up with TRBD1. The CDR3 loop spans 19 amino acids. The J segment lost 0 bases and the V segment lost 3 bases, leaving 9 bases of the junction unmatched. Germline CDR1 reads LNHDA; CDR2 reads SQIVND (reference sequence). CDR3 sequence: CASSILRDRVPSGANVLTF. The CDR3 DNA is TGTGCCAGTAGTATCCTCCGGGACAGGGTCCCCTCTGGGGCCAACGTCCTGACTTTC.

The V and J genes are TRBV19 and TRBJ2-7, with TRBD2 as a possible D gene (6 bases). This CDR3 is 13 amino acids long. Trimming took 11 bases from V and 3 from J, leaving 17 bases between them. The germline CDR1 and CDR2 sequences are LNHDA and SQIVND (reference sequence). The CDR3 here is CAPQGAGNYEQYF. CDR3 coding DNA: TGTGCCCCCCAAGGGGCGGGGAACTACGAGCAGTACTTC.

This clone was counted only a few times. The chain employs TRBV27 and TRBJ2-3; weak D call: TRBD2 (6 bases). The V and J ends lost 5 bases and 6 bases respectively, with 18 bases between them. The CDR3 has 15 residues. The germline V gene has CDR1 MNHEY and CDR2 SMNVEV (reference sequence). The CDR3 loop reads CASSPWQGSGDTQYF. Written as DNA, the CDR3 is TGTGCCAGCAGTCCTTGGCAAGGCAGCGGGGATACGCAGTATTTT.

The rearrangement joins TRBV25-1 to TRBJ2-7; 13 bases align to TRBD2. Trimming cost V 8 bases and J 3 bases; bases outside gene matches: 1. Germline V gene lookup returns CDR1 MGHDK and CDR2 SYGVNS. The CDR3 loop spans 13 amino acids. CDR3 sequence: CASRLAGGYEQYF. The CDR3 DNA reads TGTGCCAGCCGACTAGCGGGAGGCTACGAGCAGTACTTC.

The chain combines TRBV5-1 with TRBJ1-1; 10 bases are shared with TRBD1. In germline, CDR1 is SGHRS, CDR2 YFSETQ. This CDR3 is 16 amino acids long. J gave up 1 base and V 0 bases, and 3 bases lay outside the gene matches. As DNA, the CDR3 is TGCGCCAGCAGCTTGGAGGGGACAGGGGCGAACACTGAAGCTTTCTTT. It codes for CASSLEGTGANTEAFF. Full variable domain (missing parts from reference TRBV5-1 and TRBJ1-1): KAGVTQTPRYLIKTRGQQVTLSCSPISGHRSVSWYQQTPGQGLQFLFEYFSETQRNKGNFPGRFSGRQFSNSRSEMNVSTLELGDSALYLCASSLEGTGANTEAFFGQGTRLTVV.

J is TRBJ1-5 and V is TRBV28, with D perhaps matching TRBD1 (6 bases). Germline CDR1 MDHEN, CDR2 SYDVKM. The CDR3 runs 16 residues. The V end lost 5 bases, the J end lost 1 base, and 15 bases lay between the germline ends. As DNA, the CDR3 is TGTGCCAGCAGTAGCCCAGGGGAGAGGAGCAATCAGCCCCAGCATTTT. Translation: CASSSPGERSNQPQHF.

The chain is built from TRBV11-3 and TRBJ2-1; 7 positions agree with TRBD1. The V gene end was trimmed by 3 bases and the J gene end by 5 bases; junction bases not matched to a gene: 7. CDR1 and CDR2 from the germline V gene are SGHNT and YENEEA. The CDR3 totals 15 residues. CDR3 amino acids: CASSFSGQIDNEQFF. Here the CDR3 DNA reads TGTGCCAGCAGCTTTTCGGGACAGATCGACAATGAGCAGTTCTTC.

The rearrangement joins TRBV7-8 to TRBJ2-1; 9 positions agree with TRBD2. This CDR3 region has 18 residues. Germline loops: CDR1 SGHVS, CDR2 FQNEAQ. Trimming cost V 5 bases and J 9 bases; bases outside gene matches: 20. The CDR3 is CASSPSTLSGTSWIEQFF. The CDR3 region has the DNA TGTGCCAGCAGCCCGTCAACCCTGTCCGGGACTAGCTGGATTGAGCAGTTCTTC.

The chain is built from TRBV27 and TRBJ2-3, with D possibly matching TRBD2 (6 bases). V lost 2 bases to trimming and J lost 1 base, with 10 bases between them. Germline-derived CDR1 and CDR2 are MNHEY and SMNVEV (reference sequence). The CDR3 contains 15 residues. CDR3 DNA: TGTGCCAGCAGTTTAGGGGCTAGCGGCACAGATACGCAGTATTTT. This gives the protein CASSLGASGTDTQYF.

The CDR3 nucleotides are TGTGCCAGCAGCTCTGACAGGGGCAATCAGCCCCAGCATTTT. This codes for CASSSDRGNQPQHF. The chain is built from TRBV7-8 and TRBJ1-5, with 7 bases fitting TRBD1. V dropped 4 bases and J dropped 2; count of bases not matched to a gene: 2. The CDR3 extends over 14 amino acids. Germline loops: CDR1 SGHVS, CDR2 FQNEAQ. Full variable domain (remainder filled in from reference TRBV7-8 and TRBJ1-5): GAGVSQSPRYKVAKRGQDVALRCDPISGHVSLFWYQQALGQGPEFLTYFQNEAQLDKSGLPSDRFFAERPEGSVSTLKIQRTQQEDSAVYLCASSSDRGNQPQHFGDGTRLSIL.

V usage is TRBV9 and J usage is TRBJ1-5; 7 bases match TRBD1. This CDR3 comprises 13 residues. The ends lost 10 bases at V and 2 bases at J; junction bases unmatched: 6. The germline V gene has CDR1 SGDLS and CDR2 YYNGEE. As DNA, the CDR3 is TGTGCCGGACAGGAGGGAGGCAATCAGCCCCAGCATTTT. Amino acids: CAGQEGGNQPQHF.

This clone showed up just a few times. This chain connects TRBV10-3 to TRBJ2-7, with 10 nucleotides matching TRBD2. This CDR3 has 14 residues. CDR1 ENHRY and CDR2 SYGVKD come from the germline V gene. V gave up 6 bases and J gave up 5 bases; unmatched junction bases: 7. CDR3 sequence (DNA): TGTGCCATCAGGCCTAGCGGGAGCAGGAACGAGCAGTACTTC. Its protein is CAIRPSGSRNEQYF.

The J gene is TRBJ2-7, the V gene TRBV10-3; 7 nucleotides align to TRBD2. The CDR3 extends over 12 amino acids. Germline V lookup: CDR1 ENHRY, CDR2 SYGVKD. The V segment lost 8 bases and the J segment 4 bases; nucleotides outside the gene matches: 5. CDR3 sequence (DNA): TGTGCCATCGGGCCTAGCGGATACGAGCAGTACTTC. Its translation is CAIGPSGYEQYF.

A few counts support this clone. Here the CDR3 DNA reads TGTGCCTGGAGTGACAGGGACAATGAGCAGTTCTTC. It encodes CAWSDRDNEQFF. The chain has TRBV30 and TRBJ2-1; TRBD1 is a possible D gene (6 bases). Germline CDR1 and CDR2: GTSNPN and SVGIG (reference sequence). The CDR3 length is 12 residues. V was trimmed by 1 base and J by 5 bases, leaving 6 bases between them.

This clone was seen a few times. The chain has TRBV14 and TRBJ2-7, with D tentatively TRBD2 (5 bases). CDR3 length equals 12 residues. Trimming shortened V by 5 bases and J by 5 bases, and 10 bases separated the two germline ends. CDR1 is SGHDN, CDR2 FVKESK, per germline. The DNA of the CDR3 is TGTGCCAGCAGCTATTCCGGGAACGAGCAGTACTTC. It codes for CASSYSGNEQYF.

CDR3 loop: CASSWATGAANTEAFF. CDR3 DNA sequence: TGCGCCAGCAGCTGGGCGACAGGGGCGGCTAACACTGAAGCTTTCTTT. The V gene is TRBV5-1, the J gene TRBJ1-1; 8 nucleotides align to TRBD1. The CDR3 is 16 amino acids. V gave up 3 bases and J gave up 2 bases; unmatched junction bases: 9. Germline V gives CDR1 SGHRS, CDR2 YFSETQ. Combining the CDR3 with reference TRBV5-1 and TRBJ1-1 gives the whole variable domain KAGVTQTPRYLIKTRGQQVTLSCSPISGHRSVSWYQQTPGQGLQFLFEYFSETQRNKGNFPGRFSGRQFSNSRSEMNVSTLELGDSALYLCASSWATGAANTEAFFGQGTRLTVV.

V is TRBV7-2 and J is TRBJ2-7; 9 bases line up with TRBD1. The trim removed 3 bases at V and 6 bases at J, leaving 6 bases unmatched. This CDR3 region has 14 residues. Germline CDR1 SGHTA, CDR2 FQGNSA. The CDR3: CASSLTGTGSEQYF. The CDR3 bases are TGTGCCAGCAGCTTGACCGGGACAGGGAGCGAGCAGTACTTC.

This rearrangement joins TRBV6-1 to TRBJ1-3, with D maybe TRBD1 (5 bases). V was clipped by 8 bases and J by 4 bases, with 18 bases between them. The CDR3 loop spans 15 amino acids. The germline V gene encodes CDR1 MNHNS and CDR2 SASEGT. CDR3 bases: TGTGCCAGCCTAGAACCGGGACTTGGCGGAAACACCATATATTTT. Its protein product is CASLEPGLGGNTIYF.